This T cell receptor (beta chain) is drawn from a study of blood T cell repertoires in COVID-19. The length of the CDR3 is 17 residues. V was shortened by 1 base and J by 6 bases, with 18 bases between the two germline ends. Germline CDR1 reads MGHRA; CDR2 reads YSYEKL. Enrolment of Seattle patients took place during active infection, and they were followed longitudinally. Assay: immunoSEQ multiplex PCR; the TCRdb copy retains only in-frame clones and omits some. The profile shows around 250,000 clones, more than 75% of them singletons. The receptor comes from a woman aged 80 or older with COVID-19, enrolled during active disease. The rearrangement uses TRBV4-1 and TRBJ2-2, with a weak D call TRBD2 (7 bases). Sequencing was carried out using peripheral blood. Written as DNA, the CDR3 is TGCGCCAGCAGCCAAGGGGTCGGCGGGGGCGGACCCGGGGAGCTGTTTTTT. Protein sequence: CASSQGVGGGGPGELFF.